This record concerns one T cell receptor beta chain sequence. This sample is part of a study of blood T cell repertoires in COVID-19. As for the study in general: The analysed material was cDNA or gDNA that came from T cells, B-cell-depleted T cells, or PBMCs.

In the authors' workflow: Amplification from reference gene primers served as the basis for estimated nucleated cell counts. Measured with immunoSEQ multiplex PCR; TCRdb has only the in-frame clones, and not every one. V, J and clone size derive from that table, while D and trimming were established from the DNA sequence. In the table there are 300,000 to 400,000 clones, about nine tenths of which are singletons. Per the germline V gene, CDR1 is SGHVS and CDR2 is FQNEAQ. The CDR3 totals 14 residues. The V end lost 4 bases, the J end lost 4 bases, and 13 bases lay between the germline ends. The source material was peripheral blood. V and J are TRBV7-8 and TRBJ1-2; D unresolved. This TCR derives from a man aged 25-40 years with COVID-19, enrolled during active disease. In nucleotides, the CDR3 is TGTGCCAGCAGCTCCATGACTAGCTCCTATGGCTACACCTTC. This codes for CASSSMTSSYGYTF.